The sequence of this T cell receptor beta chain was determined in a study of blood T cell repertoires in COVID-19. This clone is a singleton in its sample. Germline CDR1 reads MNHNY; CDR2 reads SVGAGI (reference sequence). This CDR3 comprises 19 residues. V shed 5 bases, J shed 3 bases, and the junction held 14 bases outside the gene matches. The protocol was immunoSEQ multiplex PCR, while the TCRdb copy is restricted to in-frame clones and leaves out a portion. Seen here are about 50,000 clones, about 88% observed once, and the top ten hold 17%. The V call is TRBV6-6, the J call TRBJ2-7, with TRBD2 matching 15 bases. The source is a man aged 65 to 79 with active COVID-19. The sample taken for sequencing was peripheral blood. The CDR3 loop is CASSPRTSGRGSLSYEQYF. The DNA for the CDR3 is TGTGCCAGCAGTCCACGGACTAGCGGGAGGGGCTCGTTGAGCTACGAGCAGTACTTC.